The clone carrying this T cell receptor beta chain was found once. This specimen belongs to a study of blood T cells in healthy people across ages. PCR was performed a second time for roughly 7 to 12 cycles using a sample-barcoded 5' primer and a J-beta primer mix. Each CDR3 protein gets one entry after TCRdb re-called the 5' RACE reads with MiXCR. Among more than 800,000 distinct CDR3 sequences, around 43% were seen once, and the ten largest hold over 15%. From germline, CDR1 is LGHDT and CDR2 YNNKEL (reference sequence). CDR3 size: 15 residues. V shed 1 base and J shed 4 bases, with 13 bases lying between them.

Sequenced input: blood. The chain joins TRBV3-1 to TRBJ1-1, with D unresolved. The sequence was collected from a woman between 55 and 75 years old in good health. CDR3 protein: CASSQVLVRGTEAFF. The DNA of the CDR3 is TGTGCCAGCAGCCAAGTTCTGGTACGGGGCACTGAAGCTTTCTTT.